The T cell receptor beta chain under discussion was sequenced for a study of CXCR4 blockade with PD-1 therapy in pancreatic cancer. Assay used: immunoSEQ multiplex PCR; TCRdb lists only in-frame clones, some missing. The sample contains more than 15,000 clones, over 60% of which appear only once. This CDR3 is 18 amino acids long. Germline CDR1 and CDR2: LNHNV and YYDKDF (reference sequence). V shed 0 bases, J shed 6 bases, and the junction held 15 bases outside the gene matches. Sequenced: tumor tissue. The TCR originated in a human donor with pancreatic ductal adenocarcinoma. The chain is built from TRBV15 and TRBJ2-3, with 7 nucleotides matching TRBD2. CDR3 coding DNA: TGTGCCACCAGCAGAGAAAACCCGGGACTGAGGCGGGAGGATACGCAGTATTTT. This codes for CATSRENPGLRREDTQYF. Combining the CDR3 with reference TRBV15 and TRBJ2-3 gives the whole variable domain DAMVIQNPRYQVTQFGKPVTLSCSQTLNHNVMYWYQQKSSQAPKLLFHYYDKDFNNEADTPDNFQSRRPNTSFCFLDIRSPGLGDTAMYLCATSRENPGLRREDTQYFGPGTRLTVL.